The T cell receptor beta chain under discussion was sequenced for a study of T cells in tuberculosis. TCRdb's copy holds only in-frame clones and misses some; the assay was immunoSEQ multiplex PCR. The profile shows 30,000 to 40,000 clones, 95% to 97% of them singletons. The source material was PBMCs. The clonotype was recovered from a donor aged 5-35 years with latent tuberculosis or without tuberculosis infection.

CDR3 sequence: CASSWTSENNEQFF. CDR3 in DNA: TGTGCCAGCAGTTGGACTAGCGAAAACAATGAGCAGTTCTTC. The V and J genes are TRBV6-4 and TRBJ2-1; 9 bases line up with TRBD2. In germline, CDR1 is MRHNA, CDR2 SNTAGT. The CDR3 runs 14 residues. V lost 5 bases, J lost 5 bases, and 4 bases stayed unmatched.